These 15 T cell receptor beta chains were sequenced from one sample in a study of response to subunit inactivated influenza vaccine. TCRdb used MiXCR to reprocess the RT-PCR reads, holding one entry per CDR3 protein. The table records fewer than 700,000 distinct CDR3 sequences, roughly 13% of them present only once. The sequences come from PBMCs from blood, collected about 40 days after vaccination. These receptors were collected from a man aged 45-65 years who received an inactivated influenza vaccine.

This clonotype occurred once. A much more abundant neighbour one base away suggests this may be a read error. This chain uses TRBV12-3 or TRBV12-4 with TRBJ1-1, with D perhaps TRBD1 (6 bases). V was shortened by 6 bases and J by 5 bases, with 16 bases between the two germline ends. This CDR3 has 14 residues. The CDR3 loop reads CASSRGQRTTEAFF. For the CDR3, the DNA is TGTGCCAGCAGCCGAGGACAGCGGACGACTGAAGCTTTCTTT.

This clonotype was detected a few times. The chain is built from TRBV30 and TRBJ1-1, with D unclear. CDR1 GTSNPN and CDR2 SVGIG come from the germline V gene (reference sequence). Trimming pared 4 bases from V and 1 base from J, leaving 13 bases between. The CDR3 loop spans 14 amino acids. The CDR3 is CAWNPVGGNTEAFF. Written as DNA, the CDR3 is TGTGCCTGGAACCCAGTTGGAGGGAACACTGAAGCTTTCTTT.

This clonotype has a count of ten or more. The V call is TRBV4-3, the J call TRBJ2-5, with no clear D. Trimming removed 1 base at V and 4 bases at J, with 7 bases between. CDR3 length: 13 amino acids. Germline V CDR1 and CDR2: LGHNA, YSLEER. CDR3 sequence: CASSQGRRETQYF. The CDR3, as DNA: TGCGCCAGCAGCCAAGGAAGAAGAGAGACCCAGTACTTC.

This clonotype showed up just a few times. This chain connects TRBV5-1 to TRBJ2-5, with D maybe TRBD2 (6 bases). The CDR3 totals 15 residues. V lost 0 bases, J lost 3 bases, and 12 bases lay in between. The germline V gene has CDR1 SGHRS and CDR2 YFSETQ. The CDR3 sequence: CASSLGPSDKETQYF. CDR3 in DNA: TGCGCCAGCAGCTTGGGTCCTAGCGATAAAGAGACCCAGTACTTC.

This clonotype was seen repeatedly, ten times or more. The V and J genes are TRBV3-1 and TRBJ2-2; the match to TRBD2 covers 7 bases. CDR3 size: 15 residues. Germline CDR1 LGHDT, CDR2 YNNKEL (reference sequence). V was pared by 6 bases and J by 2 bases, with 6 bases of the junction left unmatched. CDR3 in DNA: TGTGCCAGCAGTACCGGGACTACTAACACCGGGGAGCTGTTTTTT. Protein: CASSTGTTNTGELFF.

This clonotype was seen at least ten times. The chain links TRBV12-3 or TRBV12-4 to TRBJ2-2; weak D call: TRBD1 (5 bases). This CDR3 spans 14 amino acids. V lost 7 bases and J 3 bases, leaving 12 bases between the germline ends. CDR3 sequence reads: CASTPSGYTGELFF. CDR3 sequence (DNA): TGTGCCAGCACCCCTTCAGGGTACACCGGGGAGCTGTTTTTT.

A few counts support this clonotype. This sequence joins TRBV20-1 and TRBJ2-1; the match to TRBD2 covers 9 bases. Trimming removed 3 bases from V and 2 bases from J; junction bases left unmatched: 5. The V gene's germline CDR1 is DFQATT and CDR2 SNEGSKA (reference sequence). The CDR3 has 15 residues. CDR3 sequence (DNA): TGCAGTGCTAGGACGCGGGGGGGCACCTACAATGAGCAGTTCTTC. Residues: CSARTRGGTYNEQFF.

This clonotype was detected a few times. The CDR3, as DNA: TGTGCCAGCATGTCAGGGGCGTCTGGGGCCAACGTCCTGACTTTC. Translating it yields CASMSGASGANVLTF. The rearrangement uses TRBV6-1 and TRBJ2-6, with D possibly being TRBD1 (6 bases). CDR3 length: 15 residues. CDR1 MNHNS and CDR2 SASEGT come from the germline V gene. Trimming took off 7 bases at V and 1 base at J, with 11 bases between the two ends.

This clonotype was observed a few times. The rearrangement uses TRBV20-1 and TRBJ2-5, with D hard to call. The CDR3 loop spans 14 amino acids. Trimming took 4 bases from V and 5 from J, leaving 17 bases between them. Germline CDR1 reads DFQATT; CDR2 reads SNEGSKA (reference sequence). The CDR3 DNA is TGCAGTGCTACCAGATTAGGCTCCCCGGAGACCCAGTACTTC. This sequence encodes CSATRLGSPETQYF.

The chain recombines TRBV20-1 with TRBJ2-5, with a weak D call TRBD2 (5 bases). Trimming pared 3 bases from V and 0 bases from J, leaving 11 bases between. Germline V gene data show CDR1 as DFQATT and CDR2 as SNEGSKA (reference sequence). The CDR3 is 14 amino acids. The DNA of the CDR3 is TGCAGTGCTAGGAGGAGGCAGAACCAAGAGACCCAGTACTTC. This sequence encodes CSARRRQNQETQYF.

This clonotype was observed a handful of times. The chain uses TRBV20-1 and TRBJ2-7; no firm D call. Per the germline V gene, CDR1 is DFQATT and CDR2 is SNEGSKA (reference sequence). Trimming removed 1 base at V and 5 bases at J, with 15 bases between. The CDR3 has 14 residues. The CDR3 DNA is TGCAGTGCTAGAGCTACACATATTCTAGACGAGCAGTACTTC. Protein sequence: CSARATHILDEQYF.

The chain joins TRBV29-1 to TRBJ2-1; 7 bases fit TRBD2. V shed 7 bases, J shed 7 bases, and the junction held 13 bases outside the gene matches. CDR1 is SQVTM, CDR2 ANQGSEA, per germline. The CDR3 has 14 amino acids. CDR3 DNA sequence: TGCAGCGCTTTAGCGGGTGGCAATAGAAATGAGCAGTTCTTC. The encoded protein is CSALAGGNRNEQFF.

V and J are TRBV12-3 or TRBV12-4 and TRBJ2-2, with a tentative D call TRBD2 (5 bases). V was trimmed by 6 bases and J by 7 bases, leaving 15 bases between them. The CDR3 runs 14 residues. CDR3 nucleotides: TGTGCCAGCAGGGCAGTGGTGAGCGGCGGGGAGCTGTTTTTT. Protein product: CASRAVVSGGELFF.

The CDR3 DNA reads as TGTGCCATCAGTGACGGGCTAGCGGAGCCAACAGATACGCAGTATTTT. It is translated as CAISDGLAEPTDTQYF. V gene TRBV10-3 combines with J gene TRBJ2-3; 7 bases match TRBD2. The CDR3 is 16 residues long. CDR1 and CDR2 from the germline V gene are ENHRY and SYGVKD. With V trimmed by 3 bases and J by 3 bases, 9 bases remained unmatched.

Many counts were recorded for this clonotype. The chain has TRBV4-2 and TRBJ2-7, with 7 bases fitting TRBD2. The CDR3 is 13 amino acids. V shed 0 bases and J 6 bases; nucleotides not matched to a gene: 2. Looked up from germline, CDR1 is LGHNA and CDR2 is YNFKEQ. The CDR3 reads CASSQDSGGEQYF. The CDR3 DNA reads TGTGCCAGCAGCCAAGATTCGGGGGGCGAGCAGTACTTC.